This T cell receptor (beta chain) was identified during a study of T cell changes during pregnancy in multiple sclerosis (dated by TCRdb to about 2019). In the study overall: Changes in the T cell repertoire over the course of pregnancy were examined in this study in women with multiple sclerosis.

As regards this clone: Its antigen is still unknown. Base qualities are not at hand, and no much larger clone is one base apart.

The germline V gene (reference sequence) sets CDR1 to LNHDA and CDR2 to SQIVND. There are 11 amino acids in the CDR3, from cysteine to phenylalanine inclusive. The retained sequence is limited to the CDR3, 33 bases, with the frame set at the first base. V loses 7 bases, J loses 5 bases, and the germline ends lie 8 bases apart. To prepare the library, the immunoSEQ multiplex PCR assay was applied. TCRdb carries this immuneACCESS record with in-frame sequences only. Its versions omit some clonotypes, under half of them owing to an unresolved V gene in the studies checked, with the rest unexplained. The sample table lists approximately 50,000 clones, 90% of them with a count of one. Approximately 6.5% of the sample is held by the ten biggest clonotypes.

The source was peripheral blood, collected in the third trimester of pregnancy. This sequence uses TRBV19 and TRBJ1-2; no D gene is confidently identified. The TCR originated in a female donor in good health, enrolled as a control in a pregnancy study. The CDR3 here reads CASKRYYGYTF. The DNA sequence is TGTGCCAGTAAGAGGTATTATGGCTACACCTTC.